This TCR beta chain emerged from a study of OX40 agonist ivuxolimab in advanced cancers. Across the whole study: The study reported partial responses in three patients: one hepatocellular carcinoma, two cutaneous melanoma.

Sequenced by immunoSEQ multiplex PCR; TCRdb stores in-frame clones only, minus some. The table has roughly 26,000 clones, over 70% seen once. The CDR3 extends over 16 amino acids. V shed 0 bases and J 8 bases; nucleotides not matched to a gene: 8. Germline lookup yields CDR1 LGHNA and CDR2 YNFKEQ. This clonotype was sampled from an adult with an advanced solid tumor such as melanoma, head and neck, liver or kidney cancer. The sequencing used CD4+ or CD8+ T cells sorted from blood, collected in a trial of the OX40 agonist ivuxolimab. The rearrangement joins TRBV4-2 to TRBJ2-1; 9 nucleotides align to TRBD2. CDR3: CASSQDVAGGRYEQFF. In DNA, the CDR3 is TGTGCCAGCAGCCAAGATGTCGCGGGGGGGCGGTATGAGCAGTTCTTC.